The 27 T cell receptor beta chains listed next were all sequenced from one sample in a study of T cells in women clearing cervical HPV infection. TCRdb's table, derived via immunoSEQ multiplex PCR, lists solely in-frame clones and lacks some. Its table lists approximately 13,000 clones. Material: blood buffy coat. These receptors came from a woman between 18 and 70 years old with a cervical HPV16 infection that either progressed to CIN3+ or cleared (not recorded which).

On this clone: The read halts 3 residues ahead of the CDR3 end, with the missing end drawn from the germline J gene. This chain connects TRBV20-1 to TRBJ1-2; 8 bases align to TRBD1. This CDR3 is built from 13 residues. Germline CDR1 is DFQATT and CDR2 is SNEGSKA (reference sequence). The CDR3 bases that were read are TGCAGTGCTCCGACCGGACAGGGATCAGGC. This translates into CSAPTGQGSG. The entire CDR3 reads CSAPTGQGSGYTF.

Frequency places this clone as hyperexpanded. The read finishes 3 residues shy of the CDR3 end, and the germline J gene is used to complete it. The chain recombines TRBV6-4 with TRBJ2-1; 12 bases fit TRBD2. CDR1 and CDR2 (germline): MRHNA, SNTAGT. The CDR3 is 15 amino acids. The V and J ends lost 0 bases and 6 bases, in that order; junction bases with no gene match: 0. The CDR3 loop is CASSDSTSGSNEQFF. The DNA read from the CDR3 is TGTGCCAGCAGTGACTCGACTAGCGGGAGCAATGAG.

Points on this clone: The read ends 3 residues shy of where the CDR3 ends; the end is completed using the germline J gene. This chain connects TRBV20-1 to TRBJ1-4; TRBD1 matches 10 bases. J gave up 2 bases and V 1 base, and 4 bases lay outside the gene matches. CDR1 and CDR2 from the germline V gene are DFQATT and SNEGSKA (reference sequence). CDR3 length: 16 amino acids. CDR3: CSARAGTGVTNEKLFF. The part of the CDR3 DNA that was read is TGCAGTGCTAGAGCCGGGACAGGGGTTACTAATGAAAAA.

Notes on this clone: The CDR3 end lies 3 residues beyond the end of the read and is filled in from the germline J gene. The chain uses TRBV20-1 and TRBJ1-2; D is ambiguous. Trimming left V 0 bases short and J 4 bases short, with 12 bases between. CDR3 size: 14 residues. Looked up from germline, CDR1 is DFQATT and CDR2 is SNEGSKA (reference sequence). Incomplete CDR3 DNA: TGCAGTGCTAGAGATATGGCCGTTCTCTATGGC. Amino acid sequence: CSARDMAVLYG. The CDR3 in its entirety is CSARDMAVLYGYTF.

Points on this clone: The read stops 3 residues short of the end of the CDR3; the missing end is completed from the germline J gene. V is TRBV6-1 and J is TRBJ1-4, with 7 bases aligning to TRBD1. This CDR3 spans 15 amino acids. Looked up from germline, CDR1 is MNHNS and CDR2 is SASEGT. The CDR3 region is CASSDQGVVGSPLFF. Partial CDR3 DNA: TGTGCCAGCAGTGATCAGGGGGTAGTAGGGTCACCA.

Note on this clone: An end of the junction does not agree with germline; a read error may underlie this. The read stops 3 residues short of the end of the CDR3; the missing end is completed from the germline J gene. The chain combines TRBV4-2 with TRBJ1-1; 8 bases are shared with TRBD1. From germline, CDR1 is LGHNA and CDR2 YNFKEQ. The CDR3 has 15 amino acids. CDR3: CASSQQGGWNTEAFF. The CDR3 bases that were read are TGCGCCAGCAGCCAACAGGGGGGATGGAACACTGAA.

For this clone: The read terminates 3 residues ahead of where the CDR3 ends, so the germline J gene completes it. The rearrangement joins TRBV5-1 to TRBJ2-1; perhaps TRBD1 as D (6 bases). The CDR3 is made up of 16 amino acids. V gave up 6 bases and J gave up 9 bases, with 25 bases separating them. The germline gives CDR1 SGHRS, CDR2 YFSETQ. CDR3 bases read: TGCGCCAGCACCCATCATAGAACAGGGAAGTTTGGTGAG. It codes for CASTHHRTGKFGE. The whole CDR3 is CASTHHRTGKFGEQFF.

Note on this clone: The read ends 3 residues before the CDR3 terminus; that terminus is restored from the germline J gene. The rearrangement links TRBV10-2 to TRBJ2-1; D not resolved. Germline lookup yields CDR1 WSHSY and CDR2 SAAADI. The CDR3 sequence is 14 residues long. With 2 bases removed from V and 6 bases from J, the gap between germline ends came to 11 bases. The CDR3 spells CASSEQANVNEQFF. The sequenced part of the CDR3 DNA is TGCGCCAGCAGTGAGCAGGCTAACGTCAATGAG.

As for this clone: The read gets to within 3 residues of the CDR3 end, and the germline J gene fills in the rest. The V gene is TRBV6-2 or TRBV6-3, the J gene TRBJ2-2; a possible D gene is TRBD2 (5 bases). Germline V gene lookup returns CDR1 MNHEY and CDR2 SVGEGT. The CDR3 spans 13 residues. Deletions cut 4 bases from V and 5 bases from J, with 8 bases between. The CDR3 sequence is CASSSRGTGELFF. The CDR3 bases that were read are TGTGCCAGCAGTTCGCGAGGGACCGGGGAG.

Partial CDR3 DNA: TGTGCCAGCTCAAAAACAGGGACGAATAGCAATCAGCCC. This gives the protein CASSKTGTNSNQP. The CDR3, in full, reads CASSKTGTNSNQPQHF. The chain combines TRBV18 with TRBJ1-5; the D gene is possibly TRBD1 (6 bases). The read ends 3 residues early relative to the CDR3; the germline J gene fills the gap. V was pared by 5 bases and J by 0 bases, with 14 bases between. This CDR3 has 16 residues. CDR1 and CDR2 (germline): KGHSH, LQKENI.

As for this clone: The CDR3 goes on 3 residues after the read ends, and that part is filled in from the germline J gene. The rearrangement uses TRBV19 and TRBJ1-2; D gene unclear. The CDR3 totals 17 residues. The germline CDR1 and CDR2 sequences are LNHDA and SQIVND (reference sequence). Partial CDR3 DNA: TGTGCCAGTAGTATCGTCCCCTATAGCGGGAGGGTTGATGAC. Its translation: CASSIVPYSGRVDD. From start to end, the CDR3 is CASSIVPYSGRVDDYTF.

CDR3 in amino acids: CSARVGTGFRGYTF. The sequenced part of the CDR3 DNA is TGCAGTGCTAGAGTAGGGACAGGGTTTCGTGGC. This sequence joins TRBV20-1 and TRBJ1-2; 9 bases align to TRBD1. The read ends 3 residues before the CDR3 terminus; that terminus is restored from the germline J gene. CDR1 is DFQATT and CDR2 is SNEGSKA in the germline V gene (reference sequence). J was trimmed by 7 bases and V by 1 base; bases with no gene match: 7. The CDR3 length is 14 residues.

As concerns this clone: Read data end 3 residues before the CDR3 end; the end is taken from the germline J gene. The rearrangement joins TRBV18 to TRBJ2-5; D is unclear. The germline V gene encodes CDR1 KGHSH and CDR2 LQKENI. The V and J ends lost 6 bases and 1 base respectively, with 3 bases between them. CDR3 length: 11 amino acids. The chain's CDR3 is CASSVQETQYF. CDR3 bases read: TGTGCCAGCTCCGTCCAAGAGACC.

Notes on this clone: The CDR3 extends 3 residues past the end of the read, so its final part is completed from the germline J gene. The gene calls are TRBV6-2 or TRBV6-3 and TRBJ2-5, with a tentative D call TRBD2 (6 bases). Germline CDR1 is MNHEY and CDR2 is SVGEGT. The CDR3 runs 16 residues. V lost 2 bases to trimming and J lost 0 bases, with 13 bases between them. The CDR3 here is CASSYLRTGDQETQYF. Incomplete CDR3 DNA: TGTGCCAGCAGTTACCTCCGGACGGGGGACCAAGAGACC.

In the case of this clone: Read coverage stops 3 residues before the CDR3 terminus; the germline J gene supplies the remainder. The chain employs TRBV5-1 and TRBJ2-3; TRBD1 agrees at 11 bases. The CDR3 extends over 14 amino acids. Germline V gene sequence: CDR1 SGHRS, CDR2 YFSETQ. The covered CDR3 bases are TGCGCCAGCAGCTGGACAGGGGGCCAAGAGACG. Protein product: CASSWTGGQET. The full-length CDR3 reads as CASSWTGGQETQYF. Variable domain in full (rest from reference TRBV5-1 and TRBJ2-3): KAGVTQTPRYLIKTRGQQVTLSCSPISGHRSVSWYQQTPGQGLQFLFEYFSETQRNKGNFPGRFSGRQFSNSRSEMNVSTLELGDSALYLCASSWTGGQETQYFGPGTRLTVL.

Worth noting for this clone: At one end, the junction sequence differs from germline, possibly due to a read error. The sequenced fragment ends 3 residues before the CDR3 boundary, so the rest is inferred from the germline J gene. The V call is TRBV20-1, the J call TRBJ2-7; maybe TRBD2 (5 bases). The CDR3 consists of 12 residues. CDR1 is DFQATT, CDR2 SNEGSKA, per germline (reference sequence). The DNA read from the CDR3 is TGCAGTGCCAGAGGGCGGGCCCACGAG. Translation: CSARGRAHE. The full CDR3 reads CSARGRAHEQYF.

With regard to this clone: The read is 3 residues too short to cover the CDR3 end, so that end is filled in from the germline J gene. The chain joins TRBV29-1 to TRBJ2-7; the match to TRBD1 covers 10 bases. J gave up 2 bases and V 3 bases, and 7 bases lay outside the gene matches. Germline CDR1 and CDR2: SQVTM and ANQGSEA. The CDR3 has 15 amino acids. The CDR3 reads CSVEGGQGLTYEQYF. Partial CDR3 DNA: TGCAGCGTTGAGGGGGGACAGGGGTTGACCTACGAG.

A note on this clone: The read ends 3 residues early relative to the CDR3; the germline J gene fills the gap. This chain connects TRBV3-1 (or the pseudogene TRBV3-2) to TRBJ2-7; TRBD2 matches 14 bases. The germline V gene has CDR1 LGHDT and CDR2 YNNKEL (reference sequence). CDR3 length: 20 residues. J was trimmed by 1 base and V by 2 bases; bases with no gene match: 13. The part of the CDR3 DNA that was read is TGTGCCAGCAGCCAATATCGACTAGCGGGAGGGGTGATCGTGTCCTACGAG. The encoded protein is CASSQYRLAGGVIVSYE. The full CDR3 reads CASSQYRLAGGVIVSYEQYF.

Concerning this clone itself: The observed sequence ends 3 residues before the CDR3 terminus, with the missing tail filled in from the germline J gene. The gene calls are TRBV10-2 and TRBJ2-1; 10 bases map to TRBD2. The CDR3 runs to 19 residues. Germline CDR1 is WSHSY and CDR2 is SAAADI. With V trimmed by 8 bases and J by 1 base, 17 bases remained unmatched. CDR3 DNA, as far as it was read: TGCGCCAGCTCTCCTGGGGGTAGCGGGGGGATTTGGTCCTACAATGAG. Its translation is CASSPGGSGGIWSYNE. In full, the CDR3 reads CASSPGGSGGIWSYNEQFF.

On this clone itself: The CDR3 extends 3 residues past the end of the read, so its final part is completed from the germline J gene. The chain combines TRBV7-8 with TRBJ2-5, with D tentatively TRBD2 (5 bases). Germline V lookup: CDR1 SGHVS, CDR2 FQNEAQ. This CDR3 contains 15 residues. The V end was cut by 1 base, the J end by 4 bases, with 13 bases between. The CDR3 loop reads CASSLGPSRGETQYF. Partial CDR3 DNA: TGTGCCAGCAGCTTAGGTCCGAGTCGGGGAGAGACC.

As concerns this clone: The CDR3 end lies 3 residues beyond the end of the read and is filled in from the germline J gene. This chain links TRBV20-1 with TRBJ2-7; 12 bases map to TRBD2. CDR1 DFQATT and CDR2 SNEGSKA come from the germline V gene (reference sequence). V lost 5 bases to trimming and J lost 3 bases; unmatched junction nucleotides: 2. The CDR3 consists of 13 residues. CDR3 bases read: TGCAGTGCTTGGACTAGCGGGATCTACGAG. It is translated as CSAWTSGIYE. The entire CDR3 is CSAWTSGIYEQYF.

CDR3 DNA, as far as it was read: TGTGCCATCAGCAGTAACCGGGACAGGGAAGGCACAGATACG. The encoded protein is CAISSNRDREGTDT. The entire CDR3 protein reads CAISSNRDREGTDTQYF. The chain carries TRBV10-3 and TRBJ2-3; 9 nucleotides align to TRBD1. The read comes to an end 3 residues before the CDR3 does, leaving the germline J gene to fill in the end. The V segment lost 6 bases and the J segment 1 base; nucleotides outside the gene matches: 11. The CDR3 loop spans 17 amino acids. Germline V gives CDR1 ENHRY, CDR2 SYGVKD.

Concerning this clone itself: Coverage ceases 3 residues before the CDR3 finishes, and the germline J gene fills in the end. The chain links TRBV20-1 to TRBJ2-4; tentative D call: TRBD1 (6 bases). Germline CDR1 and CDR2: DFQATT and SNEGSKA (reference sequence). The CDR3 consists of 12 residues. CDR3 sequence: CSARDSGETQYF. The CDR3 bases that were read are TGCAGTGCTAGGGACAGTGGGGAGACT.

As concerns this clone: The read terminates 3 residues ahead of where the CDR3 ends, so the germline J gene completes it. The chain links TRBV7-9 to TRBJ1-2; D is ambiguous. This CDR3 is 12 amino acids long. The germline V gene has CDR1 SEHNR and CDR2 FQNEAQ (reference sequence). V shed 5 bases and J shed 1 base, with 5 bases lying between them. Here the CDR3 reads CASSTDNYGYTF. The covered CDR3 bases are TGTGCCAGCAGCACAGATAACTATGGC.

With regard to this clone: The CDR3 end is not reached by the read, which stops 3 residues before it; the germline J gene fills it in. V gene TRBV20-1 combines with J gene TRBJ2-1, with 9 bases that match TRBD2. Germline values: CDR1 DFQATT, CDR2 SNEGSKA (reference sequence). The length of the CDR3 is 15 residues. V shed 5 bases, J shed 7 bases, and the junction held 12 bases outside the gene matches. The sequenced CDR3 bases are TGCAGTGCTGGTATCCGGGGACTAGCATTGAATGAG. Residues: CSAGIRGLALNE. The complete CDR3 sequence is CSAGIRGLALNEQFF.

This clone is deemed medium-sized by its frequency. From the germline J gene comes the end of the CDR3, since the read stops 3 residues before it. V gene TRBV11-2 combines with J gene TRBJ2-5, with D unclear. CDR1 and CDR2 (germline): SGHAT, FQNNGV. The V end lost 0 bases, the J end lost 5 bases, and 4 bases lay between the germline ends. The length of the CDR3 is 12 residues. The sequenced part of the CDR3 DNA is TGTGCCAGCAGCTTAGAAGGGGAGACC. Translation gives CASSLEGET. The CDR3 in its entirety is CASSLEGETQYF.

The CDR3: CSARDSGRGTPYEQYF. The sequenced CDR3 bases are TGCAGTGCTAGAGATTCGGGTCGGGGGACGCCCTACGAG. This chain uses TRBV20-1 with TRBJ2-7, with D perhaps matching TRBD2 (6 bases). The read ends 3 residues before the CDR3 terminus; that terminus is restored from the germline J gene. CDR3 length: 16 residues. V was trimmed by 0 bases and J by 2 bases, leaving 17 bases between them. Germline-derived CDR1 and CDR2 are DFQATT and SNEGSKA (reference sequence).